This TCR beta chain comes out of a study of blood T cell repertoires in COVID-19. Patients from Seattle were sampled longitudinally, starting during active infection. The data were produced by immunoSEQ multiplex PCR, yet TCRdb's version contains in-frame clones alone and is incomplete. The sample has approximately 330,000 clones, around 87% seen once. Germline CDR1 is MDHEN and CDR2 is SYDVKM. The CDR3 is 13 amino acids. The V and J ends lost 7 bases and 0 bases respectively, with 9 bases between them. Sequencing used peripheral blood. The genes are TRBV28 and TRBJ1-2; D gene ambiguous. This receptor was identified in a woman in her thirties or forties with COVID-19, enrolled during active disease. CDR3 nucleotides: TGTGCCAGCATGAGGGCTACTAACTATGGCTACACCTTC. It specifies CASMRATNYGYTF.